The 10 T cell receptor beta chains reported below all come from one sample, sequenced in a study of blood T cell repertoires in COVID-19 (TCRdb year 2020). The protocol used for the library was the immunoSEQ multiplex PCR assay. TCRdb took over this immuneACCESS table, retaining in-frame rearrangements with V and J assigned. Such tables are incomplete; in checked studies, under half of the missing clones stem from an unresolved V gene, and the remainder is unexplained. The sample contains about 200,000 clones, around 81% of them found a single time. Around 9.3% of the sample is in the top ten clones. The sequencing sample was made of PBMCs or T cells enriched from blood (not recorded which). The origin of the receptors is a woman in her forties or fifties with acute COVID-19.

With regard to this clone: The junction does not match germline at one end; this may be a read error. This rearrangement joins TRBV7-7 to TRBJ2-3; possibly TRBD2 for D (6 bases). This CDR3 is built from 14 residues. Germline CDR1 is SSHAT and CDR2 is FNYEAQ (reference sequence). The CDR3, as DNA: TGTGCTAGCAGCCTAACGGGGGGCACAGATACGCAGTATTTT. It yields the protein CASSLTGGTDTQYF.

The chain links TRBV27 to TRBJ2-6; tentative D call: TRBD2 (5 bases). The CDR3 runs to 17 residues. Germline loops: CDR1 MNHEY, CDR2 SMNVEV (reference sequence). V was pared by 6 bases and J by 0 bases, with 15 bases between. This CDR3 reads CASSPRTLVSGANVLTF. The DNA of the CDR3 is TGTGCCAGCAGCCCCAGGACTCTCGTCTCTGGGGCCAACGTCCTGACTTTC.

The chain carries TRBV28 and TRBJ2-7, with 11 bases identical to TRBD1. Germline assignment: CDR1 MDHEN and CDR2 SYDVKM. The CDR3 is 14 amino acids. Losses at the gene ends were 8 bases for V and 5 bases for J; bases not matched to a gene: 8. The CDR3 spells CASRGQGGTHEQYF. The DNA for the CDR3 is TGTGCCAGCCGGGGACAGGGGGGAACCCACGAGCAGTACTTC.

Points on this clone: Other DNA sequences in this specimen translate into the identical CDR3. The V call is TRBV18, the J call TRBJ2-7; D might be TRBD2 (6 bases). CDR3 length: 13 residues. The ends were cut back, 3 bases at V and 3 bases at J, with 9 bases in the middle. Germline V lookup: CDR1 KGHSH, CDR2 LQKENI. The CDR3 loop is CASSPGGYYEQYF. CDR3 in DNA: TGTGCCAGCTCACCGGGGGGTTACTACGAGCAGTACTTC.

The chain recombines TRBV12-5 with TRBJ2-7; the D gene is possibly TRBD1 (6 bases). From germline, CDR1 is LGHNT and CDR2 FRNRAP. The V and J ends lost 6 bases and 6 bases respectively, with 15 bases between them. The CDR3 spans 13 residues. CDR3 nucleotide sequence: TGTGCTAGTGGCAAAACAGGGTGGGGCGAGCAGTACTTC. Translating it yields CASGKTGWGEQYF.

The chain has TRBV6-4 and TRBJ2-7, with 7 positions matching TRBD2. Trimming removed 0 bases from V and 3 bases from J; junction bases left unmatched: 2. CDR1 and CDR2 (germline): MRHNA, SNTAGT. The CDR3 sequence is 14 residues long. The CDR3 sequence is CASSDSQRGYEQYF. The CDR3 DNA reads TGTGCCAGCAGTGACTCCCAGCGGGGCTACGAGCAGTACTTC.

The rearrangement joins TRBV7-2 to TRBJ2-3, with TRBD2 as a possible D gene (6 bases). CDR3 length: 17 residues. The germline CDR1 and CDR2 sequences are SGHTA and FQGNSA. The ends were cut back, 0 bases at V and 1 base at J, with 14 bases in the middle. The CDR3 loop reads CASSLARGTKRTDTQYF. DNA of the CDR3: TGTGCCAGCAGCTTAGCGCGCGGGACCAAACGCACAGATACGCAGTATTTT.

Turning to this clone: The germline gene is not matched at one end of the junction; a read error may be the cause. The CDR3 DNA reads as TGTGCCAGCAGTTTTGACAGGGTGGAAACCAACCTCCTTTTC. Translated, it gives CASSFDRVETNLLF. V usage is TRBV6-5 and J usage is TRBJ1-2, with 7 positions matching TRBD1. CDR1 and CDR2 from the germline V gene are MNHEY and SVGAGI. The CDR3 is 14 amino acids.

The chain joins TRBV21-1 to TRBJ1-2. TRBV21-1 is reported as a pseudogene. The CDR3 consists of 13 residues. CDR3 in amino acids: CASLISGGSGYTF. In DNA, the CDR3 is TGTGCCAGCCTAATATCCGGGGGATCGGGCTACACCTTC.

With respect to this clone: Other DNA sequences within the sample encode an identical CDR3. In DNA form, the CDR3 reads TGTGCCAGCAGCGTCCTGACAGATACGCAGTATTTT. Translating it yields CASSVLTDTQYF. The chain uses TRBV7-2 and TRBJ2-3; no firm D call. The germline V and J ends were trimmed by 5 bases and 3 bases, with 6 bases remaining between them. CDR1 and CDR2 (germline): SGHTA, FQGNSA. This CDR3 is built from 12 residues.